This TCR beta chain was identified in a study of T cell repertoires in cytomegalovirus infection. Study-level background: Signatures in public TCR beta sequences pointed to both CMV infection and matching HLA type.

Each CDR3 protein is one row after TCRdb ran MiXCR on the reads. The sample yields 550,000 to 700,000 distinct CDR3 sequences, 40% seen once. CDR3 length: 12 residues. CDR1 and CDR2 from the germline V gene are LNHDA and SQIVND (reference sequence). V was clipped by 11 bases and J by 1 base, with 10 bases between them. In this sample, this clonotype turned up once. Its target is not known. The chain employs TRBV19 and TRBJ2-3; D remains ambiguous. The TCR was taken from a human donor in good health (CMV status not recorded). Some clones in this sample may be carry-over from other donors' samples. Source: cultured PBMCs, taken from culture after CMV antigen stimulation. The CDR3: CASPSGTDTQYF. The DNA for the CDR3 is TGTGCCTCCCCTTCAGGCACAGATACGCAGTATTTT.